A selection of T cell receptor beta chains follows, all from one sample in a study of blood T cell repertoires in COVID-19. The table came from immunoSEQ multiplex PCR; TCRdb's copy has only in-frame clones and leaves some out. Among some 73,000 clones listed, 90% were seen once. The specimen sequenced was peripheral blood. These receptors originate from a human donor in a cohort sampled during active COVID-19. Both conserved end residues are part of each CDR3. D genes are given only for firm matches. Clone size is shown for a subset of rows, as once, few, many or a class of expanded clone.

V gene: TRBV2; CDR3 length: 15; J gene: TRBJ1-1; D gene: .; clone size: .; CDR3 protein: CASSEGGGGYTEAFF; CDR3 DNA: TGTGCCAGCAGTGAAGGAGGGGGGGGTTACACTGAAGCTTTCTTT
V gene: TRBV5-1; CDR3 length: 15; J gene: TRBJ2-2; D gene: TRBD1; clone size: .; CDR3 protein: CASSPGQGGTGELFF; CDR3 DNA: TGCGCCAGCAGCCCGGGACAGGGAGGCACCGGGGAGCTGTTTTTT
V gene: TRBV7-2; CDR3 length: 16; J gene: TRBJ2-5; D gene: TRBD2; clone size: .; CDR3 protein: CASSPWTSGGRETQYF; CDR3 DNA: TGTGCCAGCAGCCCGTGGACTAGCGGGGGTCGGGAGACCCAGTACTTC
V gene: TRBV9; CDR3 length: 16; J gene: TRBJ2-5; D gene: TRBD1; clone size: .; CDR3 protein: CASTRFDRAYQETQYF; CDR3 DNA: TGTGCCAGCACGAGATTCGACAGGGCGTACCAAGAGACCCAGTACTTC
V gene: TRBV5-1; CDR3 length: 18; J gene: TRBJ1-1; D gene: .; clone size: .; CDR3 protein: CASSRGGNSVMKDTEAFF; CDR3 DNA: TGCGCCAGCAGCCGGGGCGGGAACAGTGTCATGAAGGACACTGAAGCTTTCTTT
V gene: TRBV27; CDR3 length: 13; J gene: TRBJ1-5; D gene: .; clone size: few; CDR3 protein: CASSLWAGQPQHF; CDR3 DNA: TGTGCCAGCAGTTTATGGGCGGGCCAGCCCCAGCATTTT
V gene: TRBV4-2; CDR3 length: 16; J gene: TRBJ2-7; D gene: TRBD2; clone size: .; CDR3 protein: CASSQVRSGGAIEQYF; CDR3 DNA: TGTGCCAGCAGCCAAGTAAGGAGCGGGGGGGCCATCGAGCAGTACTTC
V gene: TRBV6-5; CDR3 length: 14; J gene: TRBJ2-7; D gene: TRBD1; clone size: .; CDR3 protein: CASSLTGNSAEQYF; CDR3 DNA: TGTGCCAGCAGTCTGACAGGGAACAGCGCCGAGCAGTACTTC
V gene: TRBV6-1; CDR3 length: 16; J gene: TRBJ1-6; D gene: TRBD1; clone size: .; CDR3 protein: CASSEQGALLISPLHF; CDR3 DNA: TGTGCCAGCAGTGAACAGGGGGCCCTGTTGATATCACCCCTCCACTTT
V gene: TRBV18; CDR3 length: 14; J gene: TRBJ1-4; D gene: .; clone size: .; CDR3 protein: CASSPDRVNEKLFF; CDR3 DNA: TGTGCCAGCTCACCGGACAGAGTTAATGAAAAACTGTTTTTT
V gene: TRBV25-1; CDR3 length: 14; J gene: TRBJ1-4; D gene: .; clone size: .; CDR3 protein: CASRETGGNEKLFF; CDR3 DNA: TGTGCCAGCAGGGAGACGGGGGGTAATGAAAAACTGTTTTTT
V gene: TRBV29-1; CDR3 length: 14; J gene: TRBJ2-3; D gene: .; clone size: .; CDR3 protein: CSVDRVTRTDTQYF; CDR3 DNA: TGCAGCGTTGACAGGGTAACCCGCACAGATACGCAGTATTTT
V gene: TRBV10-1; CDR3 length: 15; J gene: TRBJ1-6; D gene: .; clone size: .; CDR3 protein: CASSDYQGKGSPLHF; CDR3 DNA: TGCGCCAGCAGCGACTACCAGGGGAAGGGATCACCCCTCCACTTT
V gene: TRBV9; CDR3 length: 16; J gene: TRBJ2-5; D gene: TRBD2; clone size: .; CDR3 protein: CASSLHSGGAGETQYF; CDR3 DNA: TGTGCCAGCAGCCTTCATAGCGGGGGGGCGGGAGAGACCCAGTACTTC
V gene: TRBV10-2; CDR3 length: 16; J gene: TRBJ2-2; D gene: TRBD2; clone size: .; CDR3 protein: CASTGLAGGRTGELFF; CDR3 DNA: TGCGCCAGCACTGGACTAGCGGGGGGGAGAACCGGGGAGCTGTTTTTT
V gene: TRBV3-1/TRBV3-2; CDR3 length: 14; J gene: TRBJ1-3; D gene: .; clone size: .; CDR3 protein: CASSQWQSGNTIYF; CDR3 DNA: TGTGCCAGCAGCCAGTGGCAGTCTGGAAACACCATATATTTT
V gene: TRBV5-1; CDR3 length: 15; J gene: TRBJ2-7; D gene: .; clone size: .; CDR3 protein: CASSLEVTGIGEQYF; CDR3 DNA: TGCGCCAGCAGCTTGGAAGTCACAGGGATTGGCGAGCAGTACTTC
V gene: TRBV15; CDR3 length: 15; J gene: TRBJ1-3; D gene: .; clone size: once; CDR3 protein: CATSGHSSSGNTIYF; CDR3 DNA: TGTGCCACCAGCGGTCACAGTTCGTCGGGAAACACCATATATTTT
V gene: TRBV6-2/TRBV6-3; CDR3 length: 12; J gene: TRBJ1-2; D gene: .; clone size: .; CDR3 protein: CASSYRPEGYTF; CDR3 DNA: TGTGCCAGCAGTTATCGCCCTGAGGGCTACACCTTC
V gene: TRBV7-2; CDR3 length: 15; J gene: TRBJ1-4; D gene: .; clone size: once; CDR3 protein: CASSLSRGSNEKLFF; CDR3 DNA: TGTGCCAGCAGCCTTAGTAGAGGTTCTAATGAAAAACTGTTTTTT
V gene: TRBV12-3/TRBV12-4; CDR3 length: 12; J gene: TRBJ2-7; D gene: TRBD1; clone size: .; CDR3 protein: CASSRTGYEQYF; CDR3 DNA: TGTGCCAGCAGCAGGACAGGGTACGAGCAGTACTTC
V gene: TRBV2; CDR3 length: 15; J gene: TRBJ2-7; D gene: TRBD2; clone size: .; CDR3 protein: CASSNSGGAVYEQYF; CDR3 DNA: TGTGCCAGCAGCAATAGCGGGGGGGCCGTCTACGAGCAGTACTTC
V gene: TRBV21-1; CDR3 length: 14; J gene: TRBJ1-4; D gene: .; clone size: .; CDR3 protein: CASSRTGFGEKLFF; CDR3 DNA: TGTGCCAGCAGCAGGACAGGGTTCGGTGAAAAACTGTTTTTT
V gene: TRBV9; CDR3 length: 14; J gene: TRBJ1-5; D gene: TRBD1; clone size: .; CDR3 protein: CADPDRGQNQPQHF; CDR3 DNA: TGTGCCGACCCGGACAGGGGGCAAAATCAGCCCCAGCATTTT
V gene: TRBV7-8; CDR3 length: 15; J gene: TRBJ1-5; D gene: .; clone size: .; CDR3 protein: CASSPAGRGSQPQHF; CDR3 DNA: TGTGCCAGCAGCCCCGCCGGCAGGGGAAGCCAGCCCCAGCATTTT
V gene: TRBV4-1; CDR3 length: 14; J gene: TRBJ2-5; D gene: .; clone size: once; CDR3 protein: CASSLKDTGETQYF; CDR3 DNA: TGCGCCAGCAGCCTAAAGGACACCGGAGAGACCCAGTACTTC
V gene: TRBV6-2/TRBV6-3; CDR3 length: 16; J gene: TRBJ2-7; D gene: TRBD1; clone size: .; CDR3 protein: CASSYSGQGAWDEQYF; CDR3 DNA: TGTGCCAGCAGTTACTCGGGGCAGGGGGCTTGGGACGAGCAGTACTTC
V gene: TRBV2; CDR3 length: 15; J gene: TRBJ1-4; D gene: TRBD1; clone size: .; CDR3 protein: CARRDRALPNEKLFF; CDR3 DNA: TGTGCCAGGAGGGACAGGGCACTACCTAATGAAAAACTGTTTTTT
V gene: TRBV21-1; CDR3 length: 17; J gene: TRBJ2-7; D gene: .; clone size: once; CDR3 protein: CASSKGIAGGRTYEQYF; CDR3 DNA: TGTGCCAGCAGCAAAGGGATCGCGGGGGGACGCACTTACGAGCAGTACTTC
V gene: TRBV27; CDR3 length: 14; J gene: TRBJ1-2; D gene: TRBD1; clone size: .; CDR3 protein: CASSFGQGTYGYTF; CDR3 DNA: TGTGCCAGCAGTTTCGGACAGGGGACCTATGGCTACACCTTC
V gene: TRBV7-9; CDR3 length: 15; J gene: TRBJ1-3; D gene: .; clone size: .; CDR3 protein: CASRPRQDVGNTIYF; CDR3 DNA: TGTGCCAGCAGACCTCGACAGGACGTCGGAAACACCATATATTTT
V gene: TRBV3-1/TRBV3-2; CDR3 length: 17; J gene: TRBJ2-3; D gene: .; clone size: few; CDR3 protein: CASSQVEYRFSTDTQYF; CDR3 DNA: TGTGCCAGCAGCCAAGTCGAGTACAGATTTAGCACAGATACGCAGTATTTT
V gene: TRBV19; CDR3 length: 18; J gene: TRBJ1-3; D gene: TRBD1; clone size: .; CDR3 protein: CASSRTGSWGGSGNTIYF; CDR3 DNA: TGTGCCAGTAGCCGGACAGGGAGCTGGGGGGGCTCCGGAAACACCATATATTTT
V gene: TRBV18; CDR3 length: 21; J gene: TRBJ2-3; D gene: TRBD1; clone size: .; CDR3 protein: CASSTIDLKTGFFSWTDTQYF; CDR3 DNA: TGTGCCAGCTCAACCATCGATCTAAAGACAGGGTTTTTTTCCTGGACAGATACGCAGTATTTT
V gene: TRBV7-2; CDR3 length: 18; J gene: TRBJ2-3; D gene: TRBD2; clone size: .; CDR3 protein: CASSSKTSGGAYIDTQYF; CDR3 DNA: TGTGCCAGCAGTTCAAAGACTAGCGGGGGGGCGTATATAGATACGCAGTATTTT
V gene: TRBV27; CDR3 length: 17; J gene: TRBJ2-7; D gene: .; clone size: .; CDR3 protein: CASSLLSGGSSSYEQYF; CDR3 DNA: TGTGCCAGCAGTTTATTATCCGGGGGTTCAAGCTCCTACGAGCAGTACTTC
V gene: TRBV18; CDR3 length: 14; J gene: TRBJ2-7; D gene: .; clone size: .; CDR3 protein: CASSPGPRDYEQYF; CDR3 DNA: TGTGCCAGCTCACCAGGTCCCAGGGACTACGAGCAGTACTTC
V gene: TRBV10-2; CDR3 length: 12; J gene: TRBJ2-3; D gene: TRBD2; clone size: once; CDR3 protein: CASGLAGDTQYF; CDR3 DNA: TGCGCCAGTGGACTAGCTGGAGATACGCAGTATTTT
V gene: TRBV3-1/TRBV3-2; CDR3 length: 16; J gene: TRBJ1-2; D gene: .; clone size: .; CDR3 protein: CASSFRGGSGNYGYTF; CDR3 DNA: TGTGCCAGCAGCTTTCGGGGGGGTTCGGGTAACTATGGCTACACCTTC
V gene: TRBV19; CDR3 length: 16; J gene: TRBJ2-2; D gene: .; clone size: few; CDR3 protein: CASTFFGGAPGGELFF; CDR3 DNA: TGTGCCAGTACCTTCTTTGGCGGGGCCCCAGGGGGGGAGCTGTTTTTT
V gene: TRBV10-3; CDR3 length: 13; J gene: TRBJ1-1; D gene: TRBD1; clone size: .; CDR3 protein: CATMTGLNTEAFF; CDR3 DNA: TGTGCCACTATGACAGGGCTTAACACTGAAGCTTTCTTT
V gene: TRBV5-1; CDR3 length: 13; J gene: TRBJ1-1; D gene: .; clone size: .; CDR3 protein: CASSLGVGTEAFF; CDR3 DNA: TGCGCCAGCAGCTTGGGAGTTGGCACTGAAGCTTTCTTT
V gene: TRBV6-2/TRBV6-3; CDR3 length: 13; J gene: TRBJ1-6; D gene: .; clone size: .; CDR3 protein: CASSGVRGSPLHF; CDR3 DNA: TGTGCCAGCAGCGGCGTAAGAGGTTCACCCCTCCACTTT
V gene: TRBV3-1/TRBV3-2; CDR3 length: 11; J gene: TRBJ1-1; D gene: .; clone size: .; CDR3 protein: CASSLYTEAFF; CDR3 DNA: TGTGCCAGCAGCCTATACACTGAAGCTTTCTTT
V gene: TRBV5-1; CDR3 length: 18; J gene: TRBJ2-3; D gene: .; clone size: .; CDR3 protein: CASSPAVAVATSTDTQYF; CDR3 DNA: TGCGCCAGCAGCCCCGCCGTCGCGGTAGCAACTAGCACAGATACGCAGTATTTT
V gene: TRBV23-1; CDR3 length: 14; J gene: TRBJ2-4; D gene: TRBD1; clone size: few; CDR3 protein: CASGDRVGKNIQYF; CDR3 DNA: TGCGCCAGCGGGGACAGGGTTGGCAAAAACATTCAGTACTTC
V gene: TRBV7-2; CDR3 length: 14; J gene: TRBJ1-4; D gene: .; clone size: .; CDR3 protein: CASSLRGSGEKLFF; CDR3 DNA: TGTGCCAGCAGCTTGCGAGGGTCGGGTGAAAAACTGTTTTTT
V gene: TRBV11-2; CDR3 length: 14; J gene: TRBJ1-1; D gene: TRBD1; clone size: .; CDR3 protein: CASNPTGWGTEAFF; CDR3 DNA: TGTGCCAGCAACCCGACAGGGTGGGGCACTGAAGCTTTCTTT